This paragraph reports one TCR beta chain. Its target is not known. The sample originates from a study of CD8+CD57+ T cells in acquired aplastic anemia. About the study: Quantities of DNA derived from sorted CD4+ and CD8+ cells averaged approximately 3.5 ug. General study points: Patients and controls had CD8+ Simpson's diversity values that were not significantly distinct.

The use of genomic DNA as template underpinned the TCR beta VDJ and CDR3 profiling. One entry per CDR3 protein, called by TCRdb with MiXCR from the reads. The sample holds 270,000 or so distinct CDR3 sequences, approximately 82% seen once. Patients who underwent sequencing had shown CD8+CD57+ cell expansion by flow cytometry. Every one of the patients had aplastic anemia (severe, acquired). Per germline, CDR1 SGHDT and CDR2 YYEEEE. V was clipped by 6 bases and J by 17 bases, with 33 bases between them. The CDR3 spans 17 residues. Input material: sorted CD4+, CD8+, or CD8+CD57+ T cells (not recorded which) from PBMCs. This TCR was recovered from a human donor with aplastic anemia. The chain has TRBV5-6 and TRBJ2-6; D possibly corresponds to TRBD2 (6 bases). CDR3 amino acids: CASTLGGVPPAPHHLTF. CDR3 DNA: TGTGCCAGCACCTTAGGCGGGGTCCCCCCTGCGCCCCACCACTTGACTTTC. Full variable domain (rest looked up from reference TRBV5-6 and TRBJ2-6): DAGVTQSPTHLIKTRGQQVTLRCSPKSGHDTVSWYQQALGQGPQFIFQYYEEEERQRGNFPDRFSGHQFPNYSSELNVNALLLGDSALYLCASTLGGVPPAPHHLTFGAGSRLTVL.